One sample yielded the 23 T cell receptor beta chains listed below, sequenced in a study of cytomegalovirus exposure and HLA in healthy donors. The data were produced by immunoSEQ multiplex PCR, yet TCRdb's version contains in-frame clones alone and is incomplete. The sample lists about 150,000 clones; 85% to 90% were seen once. The material sequenced was PBMCs. All receptors come from a young woman in good health and CMV-seropositive.

This CDR3 reads CASREVLAGRDYGYTF. CDR3 coding DNA: TGTGCCAGCAGGGAAGTTCTAGCGGGACGGGACTATGGCTACACCTTC. This chain connects TRBV5-6 to TRBJ1-2; D possibly corresponds to TRBD1 (5 bases). Looked up from germline, CDR1 is SGHDT and CDR2 is YYEEEE. Trimming stripped 5 bases from V and 3 bases from J, with 20 bases between. CDR3 length equals 16 residues.

This clone was picked up one time. The CDR3 sequence: CASSLVAGHNEQFF. CDR3 DNA sequence: TGCGCCAGCAGCTTGGTAGCGGGCCACAATGAGCAGTTCTTC. V usage is TRBV5-1 and J usage is TRBJ2-1; 7 bases are shared with TRBD2. Germline CDR1 is SGHRS and CDR2 is YFSETQ. Unmatched junction bases numbered 2, after V lost 0 bases and J lost 5 bases. This CDR3 has 14 residues.

The rearrangement links TRBV4-3 to TRBJ2-7; 9 bases are a match to TRBD2. The J segment lost 3 bases and the V segment lost 5 bases, leaving 5 bases of the junction unmatched. The CDR3 covers 14 residues. The germline V gene encodes CDR1 LGHNA and CDR2 YSLEER. The CDR3 reads CASSYSGRGYEQYF. The DNA for the CDR3 is TGCGCCAGCAGCTATAGCGGGAGAGGCTACGAGCAGTACTTC.

V and J are TRBV7-6 and TRBJ2-7; 10 nucleotides agree with TRBD2. V dropped 4 bases and J dropped 5; count of bases not matched to a gene: 5. Looked up from germline, CDR1 is SGHVS and CDR2 is FNYEAQ. This CDR3 contains 14 residues. The CDR3 reads CASSSGTSVNEQYF. The DNA of the CDR3 is TGTGCCAGCAGCTCCGGGACTAGCGTCAACGAGCAGTACTTC.

V gene TRBV18 combines with J gene TRBJ2-4; no reliable D call. Germline V lookup: CDR1 KGHSH, CDR2 LQKENI. This CDR3 spans 16 amino acids. V was clipped by 4 bases and J by 2 bases, with 15 bases between them. The CDR3 reads CASSHWSEVSKNIQYF. The CDR3 DNA follows: TGTGCCAGCTCACACTGGTCCGAAGTGTCCAAAAACATTCAGTACTTC.

The V gene is TRBV12-1, the J gene TRBJ2-1; the table's D gene call, TRBD2, was not cross checked with the DNA. TRBV12-1 is a listed pseudogene. CDR3 size: 15 residues. The CDR3 sequence: CANPELAVTYNEQFF. As DNA, the CDR3 is TGTGCCAACCCAGAATTAGCGGTAACCTACAATGAGCAGTTCTTC.

The rearrangement links TRBV19 to TRBJ2-7; D is perhaps TRBD1 (5 bases). V lost 1 base and J lost 6, with 13 bases in between. Germline CDR1 LNHDA, CDR2 SQIVND (reference sequence). The CDR3 runs to 14 residues. The CDR3 DNA follows: TGTGCCAGTAGTATAGGGTGGGGCGCCCGCGAGCAGTACTTC. Its translation: CASSIGWGAREQYF.

The chain links TRBV30 to TRBJ2-1; 15 bases fit TRBD2. The CDR3 sequence is 16 residues long. Germline trimming cut 2 bases from V and 8 bases from J; bases unmatched to any gene: 7. Germline values: CDR1 GTSNPN, CDR2 SVGIG (reference sequence). CDR3 DNA: TGTGCCTGGAGTCCCCAAGGGACTAGCGGGAGGCATGAGCAGTTCTTC. Translated: CAWSPQGTSGRHEQFF.

The rearrangement joins TRBV18 to TRBJ1-2; TRBD1 matches 10 bases. The length of the CDR3 is 18 residues. CDR1 is KGHSH and CDR2 is LQKENI in the germline V gene. Trimming cost V 1 base and J 4 bases; bases outside gene matches: 12. CDR3 in DNA: TGTGCCAGCTCACCACAAGGAAAAGGACAGGGGGAGCCCTATGGCTACACCTTC. Its protein is CASSPQGKGQGEPYGYTF.

This clone came up a few times. The chain has TRBV28 and TRBJ1-5; 9 bases agree with TRBD1. V lost 7 bases and J lost 3; bases outside the gene matches: 13. This CDR3 has 17 residues. CDR1 MDHEN and CDR2 SYDVKM come from the germline V gene. Here the CDR3 DNA reads TGTGCCAGCAACCCTCCGGGACAGGGCATGGTCAATCAGCCCCAGCATTTT. It encodes CASNPPGQGMVNQPQHF.

The chain couples TRBV2 to TRBJ1-3; D is possibly TRBD1 (6 bases). V was cut by 2 bases and J by 3 bases, with 11 bases left in between. This CDR3 has 15 amino acids. Germline V gene lookup returns CDR1 SNHLY and CDR2 FYNNEI. The chain's CDR3 is CASSELDRFGNTIYF. The CDR3 nucleotides are TGTGCCAGCAGTGAACTCGACAGGTTTGGAAACACCATATATTTT.

The chain is built from TRBV29-1 and TRBJ2-1; TRBD2 matches at 7 bases. From germline, CDR1 is SQVTM and CDR2 ANQGSEA. The CDR3 extends over 14 amino acids. Losses at the gene ends were 4 bases for V and 0 bases for J; bases not matched to a gene: 3. Written as DNA, the CDR3 is TGCAGCGTTGCGGGAGGAAGCTCCTACAATGAGCAGTTCTTC. It encodes CSVAGGSSYNEQFF.

The chain combines TRBV27 with TRBJ1-4, with TRBD1 matching over 9 bases. J gave up 8 bases and V 6 bases, and 16 bases lay outside the gene matches. The germline CDR1 and CDR2 sequences are MNHEY and SMNVEV (reference sequence). This CDR3 has 17 amino acids. The CDR3 region is CASRPTTGTGYREKLFF. CDR3 DNA: TGTGCCAGCAGACCAACAACCGGGACAGGGTATCGAGAAAAACTGTTTTTT.

The count of this clone is one. The rearrangement links TRBV7-9 to TRBJ2-2, with D unresolved. The ends were cut back, 7 bases at V and 0 bases at J, with 6 bases in the middle. Germline V lookup: CDR1 SEHNR, CDR2 FQNEAQ (reference sequence). This CDR3 has 13 residues. The chain's CDR3 is CASTVANTGELFF. CDR3 sequence (DNA): TGTGCCAGCACCGTAGCGAACACCGGGGAGCTGTTTTTT.

The chain is built from TRBV7-9 and TRBJ1-2, with D hard to call. Germline-derived CDR1 and CDR2 are SEHNR and FQNEAQ (reference sequence). Trimming took 9 bases from V and 3 from J, leaving 11 bases between them. This CDR3 has 12 residues. The DNA for the CDR3 is TGTGCCAGTTCGGAGACCTACTATGGCTACACCTTC. Protein product: CASSETYYGYTF. Full variable domain (rest looked up from reference TRBV7-9 and TRBJ1-2): DTGVSQNPRHKITKRGQNVTFRCDPISEHNRLYWYRQTLGQGPEFLTYFQNEAQLEKSRLLSDRFSAERPKGSFSTLEIQRTEQGDSAMYLCASSETYYGYTFGSGTRLTVV.

The table lists this clone with a count of one. The CDR3 DNA follows: TGTGCCAGCTCACCACGGAAGACAGGGGCGGACTCCTACGAGCAGTACTTC. This gives the protein CASSPRKTGADSYEQYF. The chain recombines TRBV18 with TRBJ2-7; 8 bases agree with TRBD1. CDR1 is KGHSH, CDR2 LQKENI, per germline. This CDR3 region has 17 residues. With 1 base clipped from V and 0 bases from J, the junction kept 8 bases outside the gene matches.

The V and J genes are TRBV5-1 and TRBJ1-5; D perhaps matches TRBD1 (6 bases). This CDR3 contains 14 residues. Germline V gives CDR1 SGHRS, CDR2 YFSETQ. Trimming pared 3 bases from V and 7 bases from J, leaving 14 bases between. The CDR3 reads CASSSQGGGQPQHF. The CDR3 DNA reads as TGCGCCAGCAGCTCCCAGGGAGGGGGGCAGCCCCAGCATTTT.

The chain links TRBV15 to TRBJ2-1; 7 bases agree with TRBD2. This CDR3 spans 20 amino acids. With V trimmed by 0 bases and J by 5 bases, 19 bases remained unmatched. CDR1 is LNHNV, CDR2 YYDKDF, per germline (reference sequence). The CDR3 bases are TGTGCCACCAGCAGAGAAAGGGTCGTGAGTCCGGGGGGAGAGAACAATGAGCAGTTCTTC. Translation: CATSRERVVSPGGENNEQFF.

The chain uses TRBV4-3 and TRBJ2-2, with 11 positions matching TRBD1. Trimming removed 0 bases from V and 4 bases from J; junction bases left unmatched: 7. The germline V gene has CDR1 LGHNA and CDR2 YSLEER. The CDR3 sequence is 18 residues long. This chain's CDR3 is CASSQDGTGGSRTGELFF. CDR3 in DNA: TGCGCCAGCAGCCAAGATGGGACAGGGGGATCGCGCACCGGGGAGCTGTTTTTT.

This clone is a singleton in its sample. CDR3 amino acids: CASSANEQFF. CDR3 in DNA: TGTGCCAGCAGCGCGAATGAGCAGTTCTTC. V is TRBV11-2 and J is TRBJ2-1; D not resolved. The CDR3 loop spans 10 amino acids. V was shortened by 5 bases and J by 7 bases, with 3 bases between the two germline ends. CDR1 and CDR2 (germline): SGHAT, FQNNGV.

The chain combines TRBV2 with TRBJ1-4; 10 nucleotides align to TRBD1. Germline V gives CDR1 SNHLY, CDR2 FYNNEI. The ends lost 7 bases at V and 2 bases at J; junction bases unmatched: 7. The CDR3 consists of 16 residues. The CDR3 region is CASNPGDRGTNEKLFF. Here the CDR3 DNA reads TGTGCCAGCAATCCGGGGGACAGGGGTACTAATGAAAAACTGTTTTTT.

This chain uses TRBV5-4 with TRBJ2-2; TRBD1 matches 7 bases. Germline trimming cut 1 base from V and 4 bases from J; bases unmatched to any gene: 1. The CDR3 has 14 amino acids. Germline loops: CDR1 SGHNT, CDR2 YYREEE (reference sequence). The CDR3 coding sequence is TGTGCCAGCAGCTTGCCAGGGGGCACCGGGGAGCTGTTTTTT. It translates to CASSLPGGTGELFF.

This clone came up once. J is TRBJ1-2 and V is TRBV5-6, with D tentatively TRBD1 (6 bases). V lost 0 bases and J lost 4, with 10 bases in between. The length of the CDR3 is 14 residues. The germline CDR1 and CDR2 sequences are SGHDT and YYEEEE. CDR3 sequence: CASSLVGQPYGYTF. The CDR3 DNA reads TGTGCCAGCAGCTTGGTCGGACAGCCCTATGGCTACACCTTC.